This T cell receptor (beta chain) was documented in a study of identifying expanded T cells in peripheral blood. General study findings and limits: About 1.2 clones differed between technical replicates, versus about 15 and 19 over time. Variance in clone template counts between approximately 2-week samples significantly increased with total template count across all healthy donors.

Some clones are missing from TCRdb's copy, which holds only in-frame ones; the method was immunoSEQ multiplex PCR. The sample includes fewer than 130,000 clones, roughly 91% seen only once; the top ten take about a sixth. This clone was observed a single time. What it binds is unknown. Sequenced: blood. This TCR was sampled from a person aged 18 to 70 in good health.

As DNA, the CDR3 is TGTGCCAGCAGGGCGGGGCCTGGCGATCAGCCCCAGCATTTT. Protein sequence: CASRAGPGDQPQHF. The V gene is TRBV6-5, the J gene TRBJ1-5; a weak D match, TRBD1 (5 bases). V was pared by 6 bases and J by 5 bases, with 14 bases between. The CDR3 sequence is 14 residues long. Germline values: CDR1 MNHEY, CDR2 SVGAGI.